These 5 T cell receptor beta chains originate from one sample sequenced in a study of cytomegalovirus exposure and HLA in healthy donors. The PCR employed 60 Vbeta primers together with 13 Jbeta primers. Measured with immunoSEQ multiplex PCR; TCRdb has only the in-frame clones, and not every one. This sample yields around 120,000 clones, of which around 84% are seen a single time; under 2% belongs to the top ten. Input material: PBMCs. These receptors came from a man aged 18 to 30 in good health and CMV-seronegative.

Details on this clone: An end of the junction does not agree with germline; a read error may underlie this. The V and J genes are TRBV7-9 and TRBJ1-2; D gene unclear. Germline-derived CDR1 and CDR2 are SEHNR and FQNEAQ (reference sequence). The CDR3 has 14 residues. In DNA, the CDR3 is TGTTCCAGCAGCCCCCGTTTGGTCCCGGGGGGCTACACCTTC. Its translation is CSSSPRLVPGGYTF.

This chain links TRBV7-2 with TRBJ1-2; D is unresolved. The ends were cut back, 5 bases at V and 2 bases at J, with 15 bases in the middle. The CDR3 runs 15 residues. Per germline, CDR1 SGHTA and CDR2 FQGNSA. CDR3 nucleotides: TGTGCCAGCAGCCCATACCTCGTACTCAACTATGGCTACACCTTC. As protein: CASSPYLVLNYGYTF.

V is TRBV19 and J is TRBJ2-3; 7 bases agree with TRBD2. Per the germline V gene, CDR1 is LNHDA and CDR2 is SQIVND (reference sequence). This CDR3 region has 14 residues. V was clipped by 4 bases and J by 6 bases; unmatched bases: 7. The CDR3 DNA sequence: TGTGCCAGTAGTAGGGGGGGAAAGATGGATACGCAGTATTTT. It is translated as CASSRGGKMDTQYF.

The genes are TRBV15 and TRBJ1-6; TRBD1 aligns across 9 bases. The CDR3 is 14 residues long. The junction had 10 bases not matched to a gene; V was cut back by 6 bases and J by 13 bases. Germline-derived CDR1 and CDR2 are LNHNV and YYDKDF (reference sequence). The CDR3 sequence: CATRGERDRDPLHF. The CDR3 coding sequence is TGTGCCACCAGGGGCGAAAGGGACAGGGACCCCCTCCACTTT.

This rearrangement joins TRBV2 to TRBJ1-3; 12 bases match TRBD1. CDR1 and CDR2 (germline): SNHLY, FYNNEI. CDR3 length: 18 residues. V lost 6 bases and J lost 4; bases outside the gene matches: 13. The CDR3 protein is CASSQVRGTGGGGNTIYF. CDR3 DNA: TGTGCCAGCAGCCAAGTCAGAGGGACAGGGGGCGGAGGAAACACCATATATTTT.